Listed here is a single TCR beta chain. Its cognate antigen is unknown. The data are from a study of T cell repertoires in ileal Crohn's disease. Study information: Thiopurines (about ten) or anti-TNF agents (around 17) were given postoperatively to about half.

V shed 4 bases, J shed 2 bases, and the junction held 5 bases outside the gene matches. CDR1 is MGHDK, CDR2 SYGVNS, per germline. This CDR3 comprises 15 residues. Here immunoSEQ multiplex PCR was the method, and the copy in TCRdb shows in-frame clones only, minus some. The repertoire consists of about 15,000 clones, with about 78% occurring once and the leading ten covering 15% to 20%. Study conclusions and caveats: Active smokers at surgery had more clonal expansions than non-smokers. Endoscopic recurrence occurred in every patient whose clonality exceeded 26.8%. High-frequency clones were more common in sorted CD8 than CD4 cells.

The gene calls are TRBV25-1 and TRBJ1-1, with 9 nucleotides matching TRBD1. This sequence was found in an adult with Crohn's disease. The material sequenced was ileal tissue. As DNA, the CDR3 is TGTGCCAGCAGTGGGACAGGGGTCGGAAACACTGAAGCTTTCTTT. Translating it yields CASSGTGVGNTEAFF.